These 28 T cell receptor beta chains came from one sample sequenced in a study of identical twins. TCRdb re-called the 5' RACE reads with MiXCR, one entry per CDR3 protein. The sample lists around 680,000 distinct CDR3 sequences, around 8.6% occurring once. The data also belong to a second study, concerning yellow fever vaccine responses in identical twins.

The sample comprised PBMCs. Every receptor here comes from a woman aged 18 to 35 in good health.

This clonotype was seen at least ten times. The CDR3 DNA reads as TGTGCCTGCCCCCGGGCGTTGAACACCGGGGAGCTGTTTTTT. Its translation: CACPRALNTGELFF. The rearrangement links TRBV7-8 to TRBJ2-2; D remains ambiguous. Trimming shortened V by 11 bases and J by 1 base, and 14 bases separated the two germline ends. CDR1 and CDR2 (germline): SGHVS, FQNEAQ. The CDR3 totals 14 residues.

This chain uses TRBV10-2 with TRBJ1-5, with 9 positions matching TRBD1. V was clipped by 0 bases and J by 5 bases; unmatched bases: 2. This CDR3 contains 15 residues. Germline CDR1 reads WSHSY; CDR2 reads SAAADI. The CDR3 DNA is TGCGCCAGCAGTGAGTCTTGGACAGGGGATCAGCCCCAGCATTTT. Residues: CASSESWTGDQPQHF.

A few counts support this clonotype. The rearrangement joins TRBV3-1 to TRBJ2-6, with D uncertain. CDR3 size: 13 residues. Trimming removed 3 bases from V and 4 bases from J, with 4 bases in between. Germline assignment: CDR1 LGHDT and CDR2 YNNKEL (reference sequence). The CDR3 region has the DNA TGTGCCAGCAGCCACCGGGGGGCCAACGTCCTGACTTTC. It specifies CASSHRGANVLTF. Full variable domain (remainder filled in from reference TRBV3-1 and TRBJ2-6): DTAVSQTPKYLVTQMGNDKSIKCEQNLGHDTMYWYKQDSKKFLKIMFSYNNKELIINETVPNRFSPKSPDKAHLNLHINSLELGDSAVYFCASSHRGANVLTFGAGSRLTVL.

This clonotype was counted only a few times. V and J are TRBV6-1 and TRBJ2-1, with 13 nucleotides matching TRBD2. The ends lost 4 bases at V and 10 bases at J; junction bases unmatched: 4. This CDR3 contains 14 residues. Per germline, CDR1 MNHNS and CDR2 SASEGT. CDR3 in DNA: TGTGCCAGCAGTGCGACTAGCGGGAGGTACGAGCAGTTCTTC. It codes for CASSATSGRYEQFF.

There are a few counts of this clonotype. The chain combines TRBV6-1 with TRBJ2-2; 12 positions agree with TRBD2. The CDR3 sequence is 14 residues long. V lost 8 bases to trimming and J lost 3 bases; unmatched junction nucleotides: 1. Germline V gene sequence: CDR1 MNHNS, CDR2 SASEGT. The CDR3 protein is CASGLAGYTGELFF. In DNA form, the CDR3 reads TGTGCCAGCGGACTAGCGGGGTACACCGGGGAGCTGTTTTTT.

This clonotype was detected many times. This sequence joins TRBV4-3 and TRBJ1-5; D is possibly TRBD1 (5 bases). The V and J ends lost 0 bases and 6 bases respectively, with 12 bases between them. CDR3 length equals 15 residues. CDR1 and CDR2 (germline): LGHNA, YSLEER. CDR3 sequence: CASSQDRAGGQPQHF. The CDR3, as DNA: TGCGCCAGCAGCCAAGACAGGGCTGGAGGTCAGCCCCAGCATTTT.

The sample holds many counts of this clonotype. The chain carries TRBV6-5 and TRBJ2-5, with 10 bases fitting TRBD2. The CDR3 runs to 15 residues. Germline V gives CDR1 MNHEY, CDR2 SVGAGI. J lost 11 bases, V lost 5 bases, and 14 bases had no gene match. The chain's CDR3 is CASSHIASGGPSQYF. CDR3 bases: TGTGCCAGCAGTCACATTGCTAGCGGGGGCCCATCGCAGTACTTC.

Only a few counts were recorded for this clonotype. The chain carries TRBV20-1 and TRBJ1-2, with D possibly TRBD1 on 6 matching bases. CDR1 is DFQATT, CDR2 SNEGSKA, per germline (reference sequence). This CDR3 is 14 amino acids long. V shed 0 bases and J shed 3 bases, with 11 bases lying between them. The CDR3 sequence: CSAREQGWDYGYTF. For the CDR3, the DNA is TGCAGTGCTAGAGAGCAGGGGTGGGACTATGGCTACACCTTC.

This clonotype showed up many times. This chain joins TRBV20-1 and TRBJ2-5; 9 bases fit TRBD2. CDR3 size: 15 residues. V gave up 1 base and J gave up 3 bases; unmatched junction bases: 6. CDR1 is DFQATT and CDR2 is SNEGSKA in the germline V gene (reference sequence). CDR3 in amino acids: CSARGFGLAKETQYF. Written as DNA, the CDR3 is TGCAGTGCTAGAGGGTTTGGACTAGCGAAAGAGACCCAGTACTTC.

Many counts were recorded for this clonotype. The chain couples TRBV29-1 to TRBJ2-7; 9 bases are a match to TRBD1. With V trimmed by 5 bases and J by 5 bases, 4 bases remained unmatched. Germline V lookup: CDR1 SQVTM, CDR2 ANQGSEA. The CDR3 has 12 amino acids. The CDR3 sequence: CSVRRQGDEQYF. CDR3 nucleotides: TGCAGCGTTAGGCGACAGGGGGACGAGCAGTACTTC.

This clonotype was detected only a few times. The chain joins TRBV11-2 to TRBJ2-1; D is unclear. There are 12 residues in the CDR3. V was shortened by 4 bases and J by 8 bases, with 9 bases between the two germline ends. CDR1 is SGHAT, CDR2 FQNNGV, per germline. CDR3 loop: CASSSVSYEQFF. The CDR3 nucleotides are TGTGCCAGCAGCTCAGTGTCTTATGAGCAGTTCTTC.

This clonotype was detected only a few times. The rearrangement links TRBV20-1 to TRBJ2-3, with TRBD2 identical over 8 bases. CDR3 length equals 15 residues. Germline V gene sequence: CDR1 DFQATT, CDR2 SNEGSKA (reference sequence). J was trimmed by 3 bases and V by 0 bases; bases with no gene match: 5. CDR3 sequence: CSARDLKRETDTQYF. CDR3 nucleotides: TGCAGTGCTAGAGATCTCAAGCGGGAGACAGATACGCAGTATTTT.

This clonotype was seen only a few times. The chain combines TRBV3-1 with TRBJ2-7; the match to TRBD2 covers 7 bases. The CDR3 loop spans 15 amino acids. CDR1 LGHDT and CDR2 YNNKEL come from the germline V gene (reference sequence). With 4 bases clipped from V and 0 bases from J, the junction kept 6 bases outside the gene matches. The CDR3 reads CASSPGLVHSYEQYF. The CDR3, as DNA: TGTGCCAGCAGCCCCGGACTAGTTCACTCCTACGAGCAGTACTTC.

This clonotype was seen repeatedly, ten times or more. The V gene is TRBV5-1, the J gene TRBJ1-4, with a possible D match to TRBD1 (5 bases). V shed 0 bases and J shed 8 bases, with 8 bases lying between them. CDR1 is SGHRS, CDR2 YFSETQ, per germline. CDR3 length equals 13 residues. The CDR3 reads CASSLGRGEKLFF. In nucleotides, the CDR3 is TGCGCCAGCAGCTTGGGACGGGGGGAAAAACTGTTTTTT.

This chain joins TRBV28 and TRBJ2-2, with a possible D match to TRBD2 (6 bases). V was cut by 8 bases and J by 7 bases, with 11 bases left in between. Germline V CDR1 and CDR2: MDHEN, SYDVKM. This CDR3 is 12 amino acids long. The CDR3 DNA reads TGTGCCAGCGGGGGACTCTACGGGGAGCTGTTTTTT. This encodes CASGGLYGELFF.

This chain's CDR3 is CSARDGEVSYNSPLHF. DNA for the CDR3: TGCAGTGCTAGAGATGGTGAGGTCTCCTATAATTCACCCCTCCACTTT. This chain joins TRBV20-1 and TRBJ1-6; the D is unclear. The CDR3 consists of 16 residues. Trimming cost V 0 bases and J 0 bases, with 9 bases left between them. Germline V gene sequence: CDR1 DFQATT, CDR2 SNEGSKA (reference sequence).

This clonotype was observed a handful of times. The chain links TRBV5-1 to TRBJ2-5; 9 nucleotides match TRBD2. This CDR3 is 16 amino acids long. Germline V gene lookup returns CDR1 SGHRS and CDR2 YFSETQ. V was clipped by 4 bases and J by 1 base; unmatched bases: 8. In nucleotides, the CDR3 is TGCGCCAGCAGCGGAATAGCGGGAGACCCCCAAGAGACCCAGTACTTC. It encodes CASSGIAGDPQETQYF.

V and J are TRBV5-1 and TRBJ2-7; a possible D gene is TRBD1 (5 bases). V was cut by 4 bases and J by 5 bases, with 10 bases left in between. The length of the CDR3 is 12 residues. Germline V CDR1 and CDR2: SGHRS, YFSETQ. CDR3 nucleotide sequence: TGCGCCAGCAGCGTAAAGGGGCACGAGCAGTACTTC. It encodes CASSVKGHEQYF.

This clonotype turned up a few times. The rearrangement joins TRBV7-9 to TRBJ2-7, with 8 bases lining up with TRBD2. Germline CDR1 SEHNR, CDR2 FQNEAQ (reference sequence). J lost 0 bases, V lost 7 bases, and 5 bases had no gene match. The CDR3 contains 14 residues. CDR3 nucleotide sequence: TGTGCCAGCAAGCGGGGGCTTGACTCCTACGAGCAGTACTTC. It codes for CASKRGLDSYEQYF.

This sequence joins TRBV18 and TRBJ2-7; D is perhaps TRBD1 or TRBD2 (6 bases each). Germline V gene data show CDR1 as KGHSH and CDR2 as LQKENI. V was pared by 6 bases and J by 0 bases, with 12 bases between. CDR3 length: 14 amino acids. For the CDR3, the DNA is TGTGCCAGCTCGCCCGGGGGCAACTCCTACGAGCAGTACTTC. Translating gives CASSPGGNSYEQYF.

Only a few counts were recorded for this clonotype. The J gene is TRBJ2-3, the V gene TRBV29-1; maybe TRBD2 (6 bases). The CDR3 consists of 14 residues. V lost 5 bases and J 4 bases, leaving 16 bases between the germline ends. Germline V gives CDR1 SQVTM, CDR2 ANQGSEA. The CDR3 reads CSVLRSWGADTQYF. The CDR3 bases are TGCAGCGTTCTCCGGTCTTGGGGGGCAGATACGCAGTATTTT.

The chain carries TRBV7-3 and TRBJ2-5, with a possible D match to TRBD2 (5 bases). Trimming stripped 4 bases from V and 1 base from J, with 13 bases between. The CDR3 runs 15 residues. CDR1 is SGHTA and CDR2 is FQGTGA in the germline V gene. This CDR3 reads CASSSSGNLQETQYF. DNA of the CDR3: TGTGCCAGCAGCTCGAGCGGCAACCTCCAAGAGACCCAGTACTTC.

This clonotype was observed a handful of times. The V gene is TRBV2, the J gene TRBJ1-1; D unclear. Trimming cost V 0 bases and J 1 base, with 9 bases left between them. Germline V CDR1 and CDR2: SNHLY, FYNNEI. The CDR3 sequence is 15 residues long. The CDR3 bases are TGTGCCAGCAGTGAAGCGCTTCGCAGGAACACTGAAGCTTTCTTT. Its protein is CASSEALRRNTEAFF.

This clonotype has ten or more counts. V usage is TRBV29-1 and J usage is TRBJ1-2; D remains ambiguous. There are 16 residues in the CDR3. The germline V and J ends were trimmed by 2 bases and 0 bases, with 16 bases remaining between them. Germline V lookup: CDR1 SQVTM, CDR2 ANQGSEA. The CDR3 reads CSVESSPSVPNYGYTF. The CDR3, as DNA: TGCAGCGTTGAAAGTTCCCCTTCGGTCCCTAACTATGGCTACACCTTC.

There are a few counts of this clonotype. This sequence joins TRBV18 and TRBJ2-5, with 10 positions matching TRBD1. The V gene's germline CDR1 is KGHSH and CDR2 LQKENI. The V and J ends lost 3 bases and 4 bases, in that order; junction bases with no gene match: 11. There are 17 residues in the CDR3. CDR3 sequence (DNA): TGTGCCAGCTCACCCACCCCGAGACAGGGGGCACTAGAGACCCAGTACTTC. Translating gives CASSPTPRQGALETQYF.

This clonotype was seen ten or more times. V and J are TRBV12-3 or TRBV12-4 and TRBJ2-1; D may be TRBD2 (6 bases). This CDR3 contains 14 residues. The V and J ends lost 7 bases and 3 bases respectively, with 13 bases between them. The CDR3 nucleotides are TGTGCCAGCATGGCCGGGGAGGTCTACAATGAGCAGTTCTTC. Its translation: CASMAGEVYNEQFF.

The V and J genes are TRBV24-1 and TRBJ1-1; D perhaps matches TRBD1 (6 bases). Per the germline V gene, CDR1 is KGHDR and CDR2 is SFDVKD. This CDR3 contains 13 residues. V dropped 7 bases and J dropped 6 bases, with 14 bases sitting between them. The CDR3 nucleotides read TGTGCCACCAGAGAGACAGGAGGGGCTGAAGCTTTCTTT. Translating gives CATRETGGAEAFF.

Many counts were recorded for this clonotype. V gene TRBV10-3 combines with J gene TRBJ2-1; possibly TRBD2 for D (6 bases). The CDR3 is made up of 17 amino acids. The V and J ends lost 4 bases and 1 base respectively, with 17 bases between them. Germline assignment: CDR1 ENHRY and CDR2 SYGVKD. CDR3 sequence reads: CAISGGGGSPSYNEQFF. Written as DNA, the CDR3 is TGTGCCATCAGTGGCGGAGGAGGGTCCCCATCCTACAATGAGCAGTTCTTC.